This T cell receptor beta chain comes out of a study of blood T cells in healthy people across ages. A second PCR of 7 to 11 cycles used a sample-barcoded 5' primer and a J-beta primer mix. Using its own MiXCR run on the 5' RACE reads, TCRdb lists one record per CDR3 protein. The table has roughly 730,000 distinct CDR3 sequences, more than 50% seen once. The TCR sequence derives from a man aged 35 to 55 in good health. Sequenced input: blood.

CDR3 amino acids: CASSSRQVPAKNIQYF. Written as DNA, the CDR3 is TGTGCCAGCAGTTCTCGACAGGTCCCAGCCAAAAACATTCAGTACTTC. The chain carries TRBV28 and TRBJ2-4; D is possibly TRBD1 (6 bases). The CDR3 is 16 residues long. Germline CDR1 is MDHEN and CDR2 is SYDVKM. Trimming shortened V by 4 bases and J by 0 bases, and 13 bases separated the two germline ends.